Detailed here is one T cell receptor beta chain. The data are from a study of shared clonotypes between healthy human individuals. Sorted-subset replicate PCR reactions contained approximately 190 ng DNA, corresponding to about 30,000 T cell genomes. TCRdb keeps only in-frame clones here, not all; method: immunoSEQ multiplex PCR. This sample has hundreds of thousands of clones; approximately 73% occur once, and the top ten carry roughly 2%. V dropped 0 bases and J dropped 1; count of bases not matched to a gene: 5. The CDR3 is made up of 16 amino acids. Looked up from germline, CDR1 is SGHNT and CDR2 is YYREEE (reference sequence). The donor cohort consisted entirely of Caucasian adults residing in Nashville, Tennessee.

The receptor's source is a woman in her twenties or thirties in good health. The V call is TRBV5-4, the J call TRBJ2-7; 9 nucleotides align to TRBD2. Sequenced input: memory CD4+ T cells sorted from blood. The subset here: CD45RA-negative fraction. The CDR3, as DNA: TGTGCCAGCAGCTTGGATAGCGGGAGCTGGTCCTACGAGCAGTACTTC. Protein product: CASSLDSGSWSYEQYF.